This T cell receptor beta chain was recorded in a study of blood T cell repertoires in COVID-19. Background on the study: Samples of COVID-19 (acute and convalescent) were obtained from the United States, Italy and Spain. The analysed material was cDNA or gDNA that came from T cells, B-cell-depleted T cells, or PBMCs.

In the authors' methods: Amplified reference gene primers provided the basis for estimating nucleated cell counts. Assay used: immunoSEQ multiplex PCR; TCRdb lists only in-frame clones, some missing. That table gives V, J and clone size, and the DNA gave D and trimming. The sample has around 70,000 clones; about 90% are singletons. Sequenced sample: peripheral blood. This sequence was found in a human donor in a cohort sampled during active COVID-19.

The CDR3 here is CASSSTTFNEQFF. CDR3 bases: TGCGCCAGCAGCTCGACAACTTTCAATGAGCAGTTCTTC. The chain carries TRBV5-1 and TRBJ2-1, with D unresolved. Germline V gene data show CDR1 as SGHRS and CDR2 as YFSETQ. V lost 3 bases, J lost 6 bases, and 10 bases lay in between. The length of the CDR3 is 13 residues.